This section outlines one T cell receptor beta chain sequence together with its context. Its antigen is not known. Here immunoSEQ multiplex PCR was the method, and the copy in TCRdb shows in-frame clones only, minus some. Of about 150,000 clones in the sample, roughly 94% were seen once. Trimming shortened V by 4 bases and J by 4 bases, and 22 bases separated the two germline ends. In germline, CDR1 is SGHVS, CDR2 FQNEAQ. This CDR3 region has 17 residues. The data stem from a study of T cell responses to AZD1222 COVID-19 vaccine. Whole-study results and caveats: Spike-specific TCRs gained breadth and depth after people received two AZD1222 doses. Repertoire samples came only from after the peak T cell response. Mostly white British, mostly female donors; authors suggested clonal diversity may be underestimated. Only five or six AZD1222 recipients were seropositive at baseline.

J is TRBJ1-1 and V is TRBV7-8; D remains ambiguous. The material was peripheral blood, obtained on day 0 of AZD1222 vaccination. The sequence was obtained from an adult in good health. The CDR3 is CASSSGIWTDRFTEAFF. CDR3 nucleotide sequence: TGTGCCAGCAGCTCAGGAATCTGGACGGACCGATTCACTGAAGCTTTCTTT.